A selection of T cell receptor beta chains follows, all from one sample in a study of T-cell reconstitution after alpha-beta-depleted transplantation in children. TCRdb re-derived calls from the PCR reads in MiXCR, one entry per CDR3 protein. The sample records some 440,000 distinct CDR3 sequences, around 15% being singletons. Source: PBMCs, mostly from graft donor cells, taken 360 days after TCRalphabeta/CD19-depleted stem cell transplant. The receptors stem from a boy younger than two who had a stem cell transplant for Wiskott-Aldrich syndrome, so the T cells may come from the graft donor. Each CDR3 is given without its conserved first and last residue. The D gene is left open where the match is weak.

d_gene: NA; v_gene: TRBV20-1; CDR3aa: SARTPKEAF
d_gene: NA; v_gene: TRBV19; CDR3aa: ASTEGRYEQY
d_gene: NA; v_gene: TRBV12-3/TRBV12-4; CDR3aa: ASLGGARYEQY
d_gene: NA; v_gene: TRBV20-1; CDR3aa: SARVRYGYT
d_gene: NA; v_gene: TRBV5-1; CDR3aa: ASSLYFHFADNEQF
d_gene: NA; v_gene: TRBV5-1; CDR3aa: ASSLTSPGYGYT
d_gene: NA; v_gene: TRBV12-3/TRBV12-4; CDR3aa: ASSDFRVKQY
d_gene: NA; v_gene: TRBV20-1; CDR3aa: SARGDSQETQY
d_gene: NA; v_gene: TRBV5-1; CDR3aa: ASSLQDGYGYT
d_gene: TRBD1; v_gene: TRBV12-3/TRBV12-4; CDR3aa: ASSLHPTGINTEAF
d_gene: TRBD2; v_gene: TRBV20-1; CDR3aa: SARGQEAGYNEQF
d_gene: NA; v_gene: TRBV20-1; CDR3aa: SARGQGTAYEQY
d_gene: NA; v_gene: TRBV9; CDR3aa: ASSVVMERTDTQY
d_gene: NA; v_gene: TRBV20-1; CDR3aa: SARDRWGPLQETQY
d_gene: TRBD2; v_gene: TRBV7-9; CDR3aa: ASSLDPAGMGDTQY
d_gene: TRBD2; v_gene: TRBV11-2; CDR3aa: ASSPRQRGGNEQF
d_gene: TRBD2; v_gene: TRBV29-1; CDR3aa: SARSSGGPGEQF
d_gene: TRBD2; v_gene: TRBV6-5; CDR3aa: ASSYGGLAGAVQY
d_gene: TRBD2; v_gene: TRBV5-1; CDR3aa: ASSFTGGYPGELF
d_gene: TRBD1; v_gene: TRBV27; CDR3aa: ASSSSGTGLEGFEQF
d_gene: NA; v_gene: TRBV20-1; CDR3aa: SAIGDHQETQY
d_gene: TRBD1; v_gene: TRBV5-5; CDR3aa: ASSLGHVRTGIAYEQY
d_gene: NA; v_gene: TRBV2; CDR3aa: ASRALNHGYT
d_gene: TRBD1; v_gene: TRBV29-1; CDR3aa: SVRTGRSGANVLT
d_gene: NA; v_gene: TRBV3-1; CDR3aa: ASSQDLGLSGYT